These 23 T cell receptor beta chains originate from one sample sequenced in a study of T cell responses to AZD1222 COVID-19 vaccine (dated by TCRdb to the early 2020s). In light of the paper, this sample's time point label describes: about 28 days (+/-7) after the second vaccine dose. Receptor amplification or capture employed the immunoSEQ multiplex PCR assay. TCRdb stores this immuneACCESS table with in-frame sequences only. Part of the clones is absent; in the studies checked, under half of the shortfall reflects unresolved V genes, and no reason is known for the rest. This sample gives fewer than 200,000 clones in total; around 90% of them show up just once. The ten most abundant clones make up 11% of the sample. The source material was peripheral blood, sampled 28 days after the second AZD1222 dose. The receptors were gathered from an adult who received the AZD1222 COVID-19 vaccine.

The chain carries TRBV11-2 and TRBJ2-2; 8 positions match TRBD1. V lost 5 bases to trimming and J lost 6 bases; unmatched junction nucleotides: 8. Germline lookup yields CDR1 SGHAT and CDR2 FQNNGV. This CDR3 is 15 amino acids long. The CDR3 coding sequence is TGTGCCAGCAGCCTCCGACAGGGGTCCGCCGGGGAGCTGTTTTTT. Its protein product is CASSLRQGSAGELFF.

The rearrangement uses TRBV4-1 and TRBJ1-5; D is unresolved. V was cut by 0 bases and J by 5 bases, with 11 bases left in between. The CDR3 totals 15 residues. Germline CDR1 and CDR2: MGHRA and YSYEKL. The CDR3 protein is CASSQDLDRYQPQHF. CDR3 DNA: TGCGCCAGCAGCCAAGATCTCGATCGGTATCAGCCCCAGCATTTT.

The chain links TRBV7-2 to TRBJ2-1; D is perhaps TRBD1 or TRBD2 (5 bases each). This CDR3 spans 14 amino acids. Trimming cost V 5 bases and J 1 base, with 9 bases left between them. The germline gives CDR1 SGHTA, CDR2 FQGNSA. CDR3 sequence (DNA): TGTGCCAGCAGCCGGGACGGATCCTACAATGAGCAGTTCTTC. Translated: CASSRDGSYNEQFF.

The gene calls are TRBV11-1 and TRBJ2-7; TRBD1 might be the D (5 bases). The CDR3 has 14 amino acids. V was cut by 5 bases and J by 6 bases, with 17 bases left in between. Germline V gene data show CDR1 as SGHAT and CDR2 as FQDESV (reference sequence). The CDR3 protein is CASSPLTTGAEQYF. DNA for the CDR3: TGTGCCAGCAGCCCCCTAACCACTGGGGCCGAGCAGTACTTC.

This chain joins TRBV5-1 and TRBJ1-1; D remains unclear. Germline CDR1 is SGHRS and CDR2 is YFSETQ. The CDR3 consists of 15 residues. Trimming removed 0 bases at V and 8 bases at J, with 17 bases between. The CDR3 protein is CASSLGLSHPPEAFF. The CDR3 DNA reads TGCGCCAGCAGCTTGGGCCTTTCGCACCCCCCAGAAGCTTTCTTT.

The chain combines TRBV25-1 with TRBJ2-2; D is possibly TRBD2 (6 bases). Trimming stripped 5 bases from V and 3 bases from J, with 13 bases between. The CDR3 runs to 15 residues. Germline CDR1 is MGHDK and CDR2 is SYGVNS. CDR3 amino acids: CASSPPWRDTGELFF. The DNA of the CDR3 is TGTGCCAGCAGTCCTCCATGGAGGGACACCGGGGAGCTGTTTTTT.

The chain combines TRBV6-5 with TRBJ1-5; 7 positions match TRBD1. From germline, CDR1 is MNHEY and CDR2 SVGAGI. Trimming removed 5 bases from V and 3 bases from J; junction bases left unmatched: 7. This CDR3 spans 15 amino acids. This chain's CDR3 is CASSRRQGPNQPQHF. The CDR3 DNA reads as TGTGCCAGCAGTCGGCGACAGGGCCCCAATCAGCCCCAGCATTTT.

The V gene is TRBV30, the J gene TRBJ1-5, with D uncertain. Trimming took 1 base from V and 10 from J, leaving 11 bases between them. The CDR3 contains 12 residues. CDR1 is GTSNPN, CDR2 SVGIG, per germline (reference sequence). The CDR3 coding sequence is TGTGCCTGGAGTGGTAACTCCGTTCCCCAGCATTTT. Residues: CAWSGNSVPQHF.

The V and J genes are TRBV3-1 (or the pseudogene TRBV3-2) and TRBJ1-3, with 10 bases aligning to TRBD1. Germline trimming cut 0 bases from V and 5 bases from J; bases unmatched to any gene: 4. Germline V gene sequence: CDR1 LGHDT, CDR2 YNNKEL (reference sequence). This CDR3 is built from 16 residues. CDR3 DNA sequence: TGTGCCAGCAGCCAAGAGATGGGACAGGGGAGAAACACCATATATTTT. Encoded protein: CASSQEMGQGRNTIYF.

The rearrangement joins TRBV6-5 to TRBJ1-5; TRBD1 agrees at 7 bases. The germline gives CDR1 MNHEY, CDR2 SVGAGI. The CDR3 covers 14 residues. V was pared by 7 bases and J by 1 base, with 4 bases of the junction left unmatched. In DNA form, the CDR3 reads TGTGCCAGCAACAGACAGGGAAGCAATCAGCCCCAGCATTTT. The encoded protein is CASNRQGSNQPQHF.

As DNA, the CDR3 is TGTGCCAGCAGCTTAAGGGGCGTAGGCGGCTACACCTTC. This gives the protein CASSLRGVGGYTF. The chain uses TRBV5-4 and TRBJ1-2; D is possibly TRBD1 (5 bases). V lost 2 bases, J lost 8 bases, and 13 bases lay in between. Germline lookup yields CDR1 SGHNT and CDR2 YYREEE (reference sequence). This CDR3 comprises 13 residues.

The genes are TRBV9 and TRBJ2-1, with 8 bases aligning to TRBD1. From germline, CDR1 is SGDLS and CDR2 YYNGEE. This CDR3 contains 16 residues. With 4 bases clipped from V and 8 bases from J, the junction kept 14 bases outside the gene matches. DNA of the CDR3: TGTGCCAGCAGCTCTTTACAGAAACAGGGGGACCATGAGCAGTTCTTC. It specifies CASSSLQKQGDHEQFF. Based on the CDR3 plus reference TRBV9 and TRBJ2-1, the full variable domain is DSGVTQTPKHLITATGQRVTLRCSPRSGDLSVYWYQQSLDQGLQFLIQYYNGEERAKGNILERFSAQQFPDLHSELNLSSLELGDSALYFCASSSLQKQGDHEQFFGPGTRLTVL.

This clone was seen once. V gene TRBV30 combines with J gene TRBJ2-2; weak D call: TRBD2 (5 bases). The germline V gene encodes CDR1 GTSNPN and CDR2 SVGIG (reference sequence). Trimming stripped 0 bases from V and 1 base from J, with 12 bases between. This CDR3 is built from 16 residues. CDR3 nucleotide sequence: TGTGCCTGGAGTGTAGGGAGAACCTTGAACACCGGGGAGCTGTTTTTT. Its protein product is CAWSVGRTLNTGELFF.

V usage is TRBV2 and J usage is TRBJ2-3, with D perhaps given as TRBD1 or TRBD2 (5 bases each). The CDR3 is made up of 11 amino acids. Per germline, CDR1 SNHLY and CDR2 FYNNEI. V shed 8 bases and J shed 3 bases, with 6 bases lying between them. CDR3 coding DNA: TGTGCCAGCGGGGGAACAGATACGCAGTATTTT. Amino acid sequence: CASGGTDTQYF.

This clone was picked up one time. The rearrangement links TRBV7-6 to TRBJ2-2; D gene unclear. V lost 0 bases and J 7 bases, leaving 12 bases between the germline ends. The germline V gene has CDR1 SGHVS and CDR2 FNYEAQ. CDR3 size: 15 residues. The CDR3 region is CASSLALASNGELFF. CDR3 in DNA: TGTGCCAGCAGCTTAGCTCTGGCGAGTAACGGGGAGCTGTTTTTT.

The chain is built from TRBV4-2 and TRBJ2-1; D remains ambiguous. The CDR3 extends over 14 amino acids. Trimming took off 4 bases at V and 10 bases at J, with 17 bases between the two ends. The germline V gene encodes CDR1 LGHNA and CDR2 YNFKEQ. CDR3 DNA sequence: TGTGCCAGCAGCCCCGGTCCTGAAATCAGGGAGCAGTTCTTC. It is translated as CASSPGPEIREQFF.

This clone was picked up a small number of times. The chain joins TRBV5-6 to TRBJ1-2; tentatively, D is TRBD1 (5 bases). CDR3 length equals 15 residues. The V gene's germline CDR1 is SGHDT and CDR2 YYEEEE. The V end was cut by 4 bases, the J end by 4 bases, with 17 bases between. CDR3 loop: CASSERQRMVYGYTF. The DNA of the CDR3 is TGTGCCAGCAGCGAACGACAGCGAATGGTCTATGGCTACACCTTC.

This sequence joins TRBV18 and TRBJ2-7, with D perhaps TRBD1 (8 bases). The CDR3 consists of 15 residues. V lost 10 bases, J lost 5 bases, and 24 bases lay in between. Germline assignment: CDR1 KGHSH and CDR2 LQKENI. The CDR3 region is CATAFDRGGKNEQYF. The CDR3 nucleotides read TGTGCCACAGCATTCGACAGGGGAGGGAAAAACGAGCAGTACTTC.

The chain has TRBV7-2 and TRBJ1-2, with D perhaps matching TRBD1 (6 bases). V lost 3 bases, J lost 4 bases, and 12 bases lay in between. Germline V gene sequence: CDR1 SGHTA, CDR2 FQGNSA. The CDR3 is 14 residues long. The CDR3 DNA reads as TGTGCCAGCAGCTTTAGGACAGAACCCTATGGCTACACCTTC. It specifies CASSFRTEPYGYTF.

Only one count was recorded for this clone. V is TRBV7-9 and J is TRBJ2-7; the D gene is possibly TRBD2 (6 bases). The CDR3 sequence is 14 residues long. The V end lost 3 bases, the J end lost 4 bases, and 13 bases lay between the germline ends. Germline assignment: CDR1 SEHNR and CDR2 FQNEAQ (reference sequence). The chain's CDR3 is CASSLGLGAYEQYF. CDR3 DNA: TGTGCCAGCAGCTTGGGACTCGGAGCTTACGAGCAGTACTTC. The whole variable domain, remainder taken from reference TRBV7-9 and TRBJ2-7, is DTGVSQNPRHKITKRGQNVTFRCDPISEHNRLYWYRQTLGQGPEFLTYFQNEAQLEKSRLLSDRFSAERPKGSFSTLEIQRTEQGDSAMYLCASSLGLGAYEQYFGPGTRLTVT.

This clone was observed a single time. CDR3 coding DNA: TGTGCCAGTAGTATAAATAACTATGGCTACACCTTC. The encoded protein is CASSINNYGYTF. This chain joins TRBV19 and TRBJ1-2; no definite D call. V lost 2 bases and J lost 1, with 2 bases in between. The CDR3 consists of 12 residues. The germline CDR1 and CDR2 sequences are LNHDA and SQIVND (reference sequence). The full variable domain, its missing parts supplied by reference TRBV19 and TRBJ1-2, is DGGITQSPKYLFRKEGQNVTLSCEQNLNHDAMYWYRQDPGQGLRLIYYSQIVNDFQKGDIAEGYSVSREKKESFPLTVTSAQKNPTAFYLCASSINNYGYTFGSGTRLTVV.

CDR3 loop: CASSASAYSKTDTQYF. DNA of the CDR3: TGTGCCAGCAGCGCATCAGCCTATTCGAAGACAGATACGCAGTATTTT. The gene calls are TRBV5-8 and TRBJ2-3; no definite D call. With 4 bases removed from V and 3 bases from J, the gap between germline ends came to 18 bases. From germline, CDR1 is SGHTS and CDR2 YDEGEE. This CDR3 is 16 amino acids long.

The chain employs TRBV19 and TRBJ2-7, with TRBD1 identical over 7 bases. This CDR3 region has 14 residues. V lost 6 bases to trimming and J lost 3 bases; unmatched junction nucleotides: 8. Germline CDR1 reads LNHDA; CDR2 reads SQIVND (reference sequence). This CDR3 is CASRETGRSYEQYF. CDR3 DNA sequence: TGTGCCAGTAGGGAGACAGGGCGGAGCTACGAGCAGTACTTC.